This passage covers 32 T cell receptor beta chains from one sample sequenced in a study of shared clonotypes between healthy human individuals. Profiling relied on immunoSEQ multiplex PCR, and the TCRdb table lists in-frame clones only, not all of them. Of 1.5 million to 2.5 million clones in the sample, approximately 95% were seen once. The naive CD8 population came from CD45RO-negative cells selected for CCR7, without terminally differentiated effector memory CD45RA+ cells. The sequenced sample consisted of naive CD8+ T cells sorted from blood. The receptors were gathered from a man aged 18 to 29 in good health.

This clone was picked up a small number of times. The chain links TRBV29-1 to TRBJ1-2; D possibly corresponds to TRBD1 (6 bases). The CDR3 consists of 13 residues. V was pared by 4 bases and J by 7 bases, with 16 bases between. Germline CDR1 and CDR2: SQVTM and ANQGSEA. CDR3 in DNA: TGCAGCGTTGGAACCGGGGGCGTAGGTGGCTACACCTTC. This sequence encodes CSVGTGGVGGYTF.

The V gene is TRBV11-2, the J gene TRBJ2-1, with D perhaps being TRBD1 or TRBD2 (5 bases each). The CDR3 extends over 16 amino acids. V gave up 7 bases and J gave up 5 bases, with 21 bases separating them. Germline assignment: CDR1 SGHAT and CDR2 FQNNGV. In nucleotides, the CDR3 is TGTGCCAGCAACTCATTCTTTGAGGGGATAAACAATGAGCAGTTCTTC. Encoded protein: CASNSFFEGINNEQFF.

The rearrangement links TRBV9 to TRBJ2-7, with 8 bases identical to TRBD1. V lost 3 bases, J lost 3 bases, and 5 bases stayed unmatched. The CDR3 covers 14 residues. In germline, CDR1 is SGDLS, CDR2 YYNGEE. The CDR3 spells CASSGGTGFYEQYF. The CDR3 DNA reads TGTGCCAGCAGCGGCGGGACAGGATTCTACGAGCAGTACTTC.

The rearrangement joins TRBV29-1 to TRBJ2-7, with TRBD2 matching over 9 bases. This CDR3 has 13 amino acids. V trimming: 3 bases; J trimming: 6 bases; junction bases outside the gene matches: 6. Germline V gene lookup returns CDR1 SQVTM and CDR2 ANQGSEA. CDR3 DNA: TGCAGCGTTGAGCCCAAACTAGCGGGCGAGCAGTACTTC. Amino acid sequence: CSVEPKLAGEQYF.

Notes on this clone: The identical CDR3 is also encoded by other nucleotide sequences in the sample. V is TRBV27 and J is TRBJ1-1, with D perhaps matching TRBD1 (5 bases). Between the trimmed V and J ends, which lost 2 bases and 5 bases, there was a span of 6 bases. This CDR3 is 12 amino acids long. Germline V gene data show CDR1 as MNHEY and CDR2 as SMNVEV (reference sequence). The CDR3 sequence is CASSLAGTEAFF. CDR3 nucleotides: TGTGCCAGCAGTTTAGCAGGGACTGAAGCTTTCTTT.

The chain carries TRBV27 and TRBJ1-1; the D gene is possibly TRBD1 (6 bases). The CDR3 is made up of 14 amino acids. In germline, CDR1 is MNHEY, CDR2 SMNVEV (reference sequence). V dropped 5 bases and J dropped 5 bases, with 15 bases sitting between them. This CDR3 is CASSGSQGGTEAFF. In nucleotides, the CDR3 is TGTGCCAGCAGTGGGAGCCAAGGGGGGACTGAAGCTTTCTTT.

The CDR3 is CASSFSGEANEQFF. CDR3 nucleotides: TGCGCCAGCAGCTTTTCTGGGGAGGCTAATGAGCAGTTCTTC. The rearrangement links TRBV4-1 to TRBJ2-1, with a possible D match to TRBD2 (6 bases). V gave up 5 bases and J gave up 7 bases, with 15 bases separating them. Germline loops: CDR1 MGHRA, CDR2 YSYEKL. This CDR3 comprises 14 residues.

This clone was seen only a few times. Other DNA sequences of this sample code for an identical CDR3. The chain recombines TRBV11-2 with TRBJ2-5; TRBD1 matches at 8 bases. The CDR3 totals 14 residues. The germline V gene has CDR1 SGHAT and CDR2 FQNNGV. J gave up 1 base and V 2 bases, and 0 bases lay outside the gene matches. DNA for the CDR3: TGTGCCAGCAGCTTAACAGGGGGCCAAGAGACCCAGTACTTC. This gives the protein CASSLTGGQETQYF.

The chain is built from TRBV10-1 and TRBJ1-1, with D possibly being TRBD1 (6 bases). V was cut by 5 bases and J by 1 base, with 8 bases left in between. The germline V gene has CDR1 WNHNN and CDR2 SYGVQD (reference sequence). The CDR3 runs 13 residues. CDR3 bases: TGCGCCAGCAGTTCGGACAGGAACACTGAAGCTTTCTTT. Amino acid sequence: CASSSDRNTEAFF.

With respect to this clone: The sample has other DNA sequences that encode this CDR3 too. The chain couples TRBV5-4 to TRBJ2-5; 7 positions agree with TRBD2. The V gene end was trimmed by 0 bases and the J gene end by 5 bases; junction bases not matched to a gene: 1. Per the germline V gene, CDR1 is SGHNT and CDR2 is YYREEE (reference sequence). The CDR3 runs to 13 residues. The CDR3 is CASSLDSGETQYF. Written as DNA, the CDR3 is TGTGCCAGCAGCTTGGATAGCGGGGAGACCCAGTACTTC.

CDR3 region: CASSFPKETQYF. CDR3 nucleotides: TGTGCCAGCAGCTTTCCCAAAGAGACCCAGTACTTC. The chain uses TRBV7-9 and TRBJ2-5; D uncertain. Germline values: CDR1 SEHNR, CDR2 FQNEAQ (reference sequence). V shed 3 bases and J shed 3 bases, with 5 bases lying between them. The CDR3 runs 12 residues. Combining the CDR3 with reference TRBV7-9 and TRBJ2-5 gives the whole variable domain DTGVSQNPRHKITKRGQNVTFRCDPISEHNRLYWYRQTLGQGPEFLTYFQNEAQLEKSRLLSDRFSAERPKGSFSTLEIQRTEQGDSAMYLCASSFPKETQYFGPGTRLLVL.

The chain recombines TRBV30 with TRBJ1-1, with unresolved D. The CDR3 has 13 amino acids. Germline CDR1 and CDR2: GTSNPN and SVGIG (reference sequence). The CDR3 bases are TGTGCTTTGAGAGTAGGTTTGAACACTGAAGCTTTCTTT. Its protein product is CALRVGLNTEAFF.

The chain has TRBV11-2 and TRBJ2-1; TRBD2 agrees at 9 bases. Per the germline V gene, CDR1 is SGHAT and CDR2 is FQNNGV. This CDR3 spans 15 amino acids. The J segment lost 8 bases and the V segment lost 3 bases, leaving 8 bases of the junction unmatched. The CDR3 nucleotides are TGTGCCAGCAGCTTCCTAGCGGGGTCCCGGGATGAGCAGTTCTTC. Translated: CASSFLAGSRDEQFF.

DNA of the CDR3: TGTGCCATCACTGACAGCTTCACCTCTGGAAACACCATATATTTT. It yields the protein CAITDSFTSGNTIYF. V is TRBV10-3 and J is TRBJ1-3, with D possibly being TRBD1 (5 bases). Germline assignment: CDR1 ENHRY and CDR2 SYGVKD. CDR3 length equals 15 residues. V lost 7 bases, J lost 0 bases, and 13 bases lay in between.

The genes are TRBV5-1 and TRBJ2-7; no reliable D call. Germline assignment: CDR1 SGHRS and CDR2 YFSETQ. The CDR3 runs to 14 residues. Trimming removed 4 bases at V and 2 bases at J, with 13 bases between. CDR3 in amino acids: CASSPGGGAYEQYF. The DNA for the CDR3 is TGCGCCAGCAGCCCTGGTGGCGGAGCCTACGAGCAGTACTTC.

In its sample, this clone was seen once. The chain recombines TRBV7-9 with TRBJ1-4; weak D call: TRBD1 (5 bases). The CDR3 contains 16 residues. Germline values: CDR1 SEHNR, CDR2 FQNEAQ (reference sequence). Trimming pared 4 bases from V and 5 bases from J, leaving 17 bases between. The CDR3 region is CASSSKGGTGNEKLFF. DNA of the CDR3: TGTGCCAGCAGCTCTAAGGGTGGGACGGGGAATGAAAAACTGTTTTTT.

V is TRBV7-9 and J is TRBJ2-7; TRBD1 is a possible D gene (5 bases). V was cut by 5 bases and J by 2 bases, with 13 bases left in between. The CDR3 covers 14 residues. Per germline, CDR1 SEHNR and CDR2 FQNEAQ (reference sequence). CDR3 sequence (DNA): TGTGCCAGCAGCGGAGAGACAGAAACCTACGAGCAGTACTTC. The encoded protein is CASSGETETYEQYF.

The chain combines TRBV7-8 with TRBJ1-1, with 7 nucleotides matching TRBD1. The CDR3 is 15 residues long. The germline gives CDR1 SGHVS, CDR2 FQNEAQ. V dropped 8 bases and J dropped 1; count of bases not matched to a gene: 10. CDR3 region: CASRLRRTGNTEAFF. In DNA form, the CDR3 reads TGTGCCAGCCGCCTTCGGAGGACAGGGAACACTGAAGCTTTCTTT.

The J gene is TRBJ2-5, the V gene TRBV2; the D gene is possibly TRBD1 (5 bases). V lost 3 bases and J lost 9, with 11 bases in between. This CDR3 has 12 amino acids. Germline values: CDR1 SNHLY, CDR2 FYNNEI. CDR3 sequence (DNA): TGTGCCAGCAGTGAGCTAGGGGTGGCCCAGTACTTC. It is translated as CASSELGVAQYF.

On this clone: This sample also contains other DNA sequences that code for the same CDR3. J is TRBJ2-1 and V is TRBV5-6, with D unclear. This CDR3 has 14 residues. Germline V gives CDR1 SGHDT, CDR2 YYEEEE. V lost 0 bases and J 3 bases, leaving 7 bases between the germline ends. In DNA, the CDR3 is TGTGCCAGCAGCTTGGGGACGAACTACAATGAGCAGTTCTTC. Translation gives CASSLGTNYNEQFF.

This chain joins TRBV30 and TRBJ1-6; the D gene is possibly TRBD1 (5 bases). Germline CDR1 reads GTSNPN; CDR2 reads SVGIG (reference sequence). The CDR3 sequence is 15 residues long. V gave up 0 bases and J gave up 5 bases, with 11 bases separating them. The CDR3 DNA reads as TGTGCCTGGAGTGTAATACAGGTCGATAATTCACCCCTCCACTTT. Encoded protein: CAWSVIQVDNSPLHF.

V usage is TRBV20-1 and J usage is TRBJ2-7; D is undetermined. Trimming took off 1 base at V and 3 bases at J, with 4 bases between the two ends. The CDR3 consists of 11 residues. Germline CDR1 and CDR2: DFQATT and SNEGSKA (reference sequence). DNA for the CDR3: TGCAGTGCTAGAGTAGTCTACGAGCAGTACTTC. It translates to CSARVVYEQYF.

The J gene is TRBJ1-2, the V gene TRBV6-5; D perhaps matches TRBD1 (5 bases). The CDR3 is 15 amino acids. Trimming stripped 4 bases from V and 0 bases from J, with 12 bases between. Germline V gene sequence: CDR1 MNHEY, CDR2 SVGAGI. CDR3 sequence: CASSFRGDSNYGYTF. The CDR3, as DNA: TGTGCCAGCAGTTTTCGGGGGGATTCTAACTATGGCTACACCTTC.

This chain joins TRBV7-9 and TRBJ2-5; D not certain. CDR1 SEHNR and CDR2 FQNEAQ come from the germline V gene (reference sequence). This CDR3 region has 15 residues. The germline V and J ends were trimmed by 3 bases and 5 bases, with 16 bases remaining between them. Here the CDR3 reads CASSLALDIRETQYF. DNA for the CDR3: TGTGCCAGCAGCTTGGCCCTTGACATCCGCGAGACCCAGTACTTC.

The chain is built from TRBV7-3 and TRBJ2-3, with D uncertain. Germline CDR1 is SGHTA and CDR2 is FQGTGA. The length of the CDR3 is 15 residues. Trimming left V 5 bases short and J 1 base short, with 13 bases between. CDR3 protein: CASSPLGFGTDTQYF. In DNA, the CDR3 is TGTGCCAGCAGCCCCCTAGGGTTTGGCACAGATACGCAGTATTTT.

Comment on this clone: Within the sample, other DNA sequences also encode this same CDR3. The chain carries TRBV7-8 and TRBJ2-7; D not resolved. With 5 bases removed from V and 1 base from J, the gap between germline ends came to 3 bases. Germline CDR1 reads SGHVS; CDR2 reads FQNEAQ. The CDR3 has 11 residues. The CDR3 region has the DNA TGTGCCAGCAGCGATTCCTACGAGCAGTACTTC. This sequence encodes CASSDSYEQYF.

This rearrangement joins TRBV12-5 to TRBJ1-1; D remains ambiguous. The CDR3 totals 14 residues. Trimming removed 5 bases from V and 1 base from J, with 11 bases in between. Germline CDR1 and CDR2: LGHNT and FRNRAP. The DNA of the CDR3 is TGTGCTAGTGGTGCCAAGGACGCGAACACTGAAGCTTTCTTT. This gives the protein CASGAKDANTEAFF. The full variable domain, with the rest looked up from reference TRBV12-5 and TRBJ1-1, is DARVTQTPRHKVTEMGQEVTMRCQPILGHNTVFWYRQTMMQGLELLAYFRNRAPLDDSGMPKDRFSAEMPDATLATLKIQPSEPRDSAVYFCASGAKDANTEAFFGQGTRLTVV.

The chain has TRBV10-3 and TRBJ2-7; 10 bases agree with TRBD1. Trimming removed 10 bases from V and 9 bases from J; junction bases left unmatched: 15. The CDR3 is 14 residues long. Per germline, CDR1 ENHRY and CDR2 SYGVKD. CDR3 sequence: CATLGRTGGFGQYF. In DNA form, the CDR3 reads TGTGCCACCCTAGGACGGACAGGGGGTTTCGGGCAGTACTTC.

Points on this clone: The junction and the germline gene differ at one end; a read error may be behind it. The chain links TRBV30 to TRBJ2-1, with TRBD2 identical over 7 bases. The germline gives CDR1 GTSNPN, CDR2 SVGIG (reference sequence). This CDR3 comprises 14 residues. The CDR3 reads CAWNEWEGPNEQFF. CDR3 in DNA: TGTGCGTGGAACGAGTGGGAGGGCCCCAATGAGCAGTTCTTC.

A few counts support this clone. The V and J genes are TRBV5-4 and TRBJ2-1, with 13 bases lining up with TRBD2. Looked up from germline, CDR1 is SGHNT and CDR2 is YYREEE (reference sequence). This CDR3 is 15 amino acids long. Trimming cost V 4 bases and J 6 bases; bases outside gene matches: 4. CDR3 protein: CASSRTSGSGNEQFF. CDR3 coding DNA: TGTGCCAGCAGCCGGACTAGCGGGAGTGGCAATGAGCAGTTCTTC.

This rearrangement joins TRBV18 to TRBJ2-1; 8 bases map to TRBD2. The CDR3 covers 18 residues. Germline CDR1 and CDR2: KGHSH and LQKENI. V shed 3 bases and J 5 bases; nucleotides not matched to a gene: 15. Here the CDR3 DNA reads TGTGCCAGCTCACCTATAGGAAGCGGGAGACGTCCGGACAATGAGCAGTTCTTC. Residues: CASSPIGSGRRPDNEQFF.

As regards this clone: Other DNA sequences in the same sample also yield this CDR3. The V gene is TRBV4-1, the J gene TRBJ2-7; a possible D gene is TRBD2 (5 bases). The V gene's germline CDR1 is MGHRA and CDR2 YSYEKL. This CDR3 comprises 13 residues. Trimming took off 1 base at V and 3 bases at J, with 7 bases between the two ends. The CDR3 is CASSQGRDYEQYF. As DNA, the CDR3 is TGCGCCAGCAGCCAAGGACGGGACTACGAGCAGTACTTC.